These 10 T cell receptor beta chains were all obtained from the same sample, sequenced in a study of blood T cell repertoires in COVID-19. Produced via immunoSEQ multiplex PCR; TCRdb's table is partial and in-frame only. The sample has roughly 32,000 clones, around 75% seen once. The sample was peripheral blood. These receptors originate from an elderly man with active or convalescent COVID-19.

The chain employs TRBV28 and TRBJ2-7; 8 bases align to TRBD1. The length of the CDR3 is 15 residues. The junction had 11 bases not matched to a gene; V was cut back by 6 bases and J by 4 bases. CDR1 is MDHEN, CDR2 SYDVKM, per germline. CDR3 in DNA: TGTGCCAGCAGCCGGGTTAGGCAGGGGGCTTACGAGCAGTACTTC. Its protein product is CASSRVRQGAYEQYF. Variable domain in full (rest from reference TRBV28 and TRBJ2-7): DVKVTQSSRYLVKRTGEKVFLECVQDMDHENMFWYRQDPGLGLRLIYFSYDVKMKEKGDIPEGYSVSREKKERFSLILESASTNQTSMYLCASSRVRQGAYEQYFGPGTRLTVT.

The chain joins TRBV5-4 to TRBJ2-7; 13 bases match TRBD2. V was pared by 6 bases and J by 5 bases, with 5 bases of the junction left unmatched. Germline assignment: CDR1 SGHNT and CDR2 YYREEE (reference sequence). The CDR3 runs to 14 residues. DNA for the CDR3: TGTGCCAGCACCGCTGGGACTAGCGGGAACGAGCAGTACTTC. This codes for CASTAGTSGNEQYF.

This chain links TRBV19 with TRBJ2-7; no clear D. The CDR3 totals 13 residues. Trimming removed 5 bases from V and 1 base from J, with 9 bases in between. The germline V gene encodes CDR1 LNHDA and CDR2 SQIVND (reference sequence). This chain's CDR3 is CASSSVNSYEQYF. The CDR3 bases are TGTGCCAGTAGTTCGGTGAATTCCTACGAGCAGTACTTC.

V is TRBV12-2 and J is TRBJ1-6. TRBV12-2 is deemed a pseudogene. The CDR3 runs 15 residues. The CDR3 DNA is TGTGCAAGTCGCTTAGAGGCGGTGTGTAATTCACCCCTCCACTTT. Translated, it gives CASRLEAVCNSPLHF.

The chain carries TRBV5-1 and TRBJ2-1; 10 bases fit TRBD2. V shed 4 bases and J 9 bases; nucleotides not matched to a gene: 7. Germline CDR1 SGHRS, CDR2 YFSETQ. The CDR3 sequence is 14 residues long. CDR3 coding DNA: TGCGCCAGCAGCGCTAGTGCTAGCGGGAGTGAGCAGTTCTTC. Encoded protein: CASSASASGSEQFF.

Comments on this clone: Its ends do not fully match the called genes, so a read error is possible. CDR3 region: CASSQAPQGYSSPLHF. The CDR3 bases are TGCGCCAGCAGCCAAGCTCCCCAGGGATATAGTTCACCCCTCCACTTT. The J gene is TRBJ1-6, the V gene TRBV4-3; a possible D gene is TRBD1 (5 bases). The CDR3 totals 16 residues. Germline values: CDR1 LGHNA, CDR2 YSLEER.

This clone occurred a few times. The CDR3 DNA is TGCGCCAGCAGCTTGGAACAGAGGGCACACAATGAGCAGTTCTTC. It yields the protein CASSLEQRAHNEQFF. The V call is TRBV5-1, the J call TRBJ2-1; D might be TRBD2 (5 bases). CDR1 is SGHRS and CDR2 is YFSETQ in the germline V gene. The CDR3 consists of 15 residues. Trimming took 0 bases from V and 5 from J, leaving 12 bases between them.

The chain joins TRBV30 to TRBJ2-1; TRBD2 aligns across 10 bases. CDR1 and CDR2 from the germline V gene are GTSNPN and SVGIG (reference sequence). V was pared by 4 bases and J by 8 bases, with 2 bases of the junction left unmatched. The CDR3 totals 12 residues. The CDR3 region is CAWTSGRHEQFF. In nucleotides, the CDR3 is TGTGCCTGGACTAGCGGGAGACATGAGCAGTTCTTC.

The CDR3 region is CASSLGLAGGGYVETQYF. CDR3 bases: TGCGCCAGCAGCTTGGGACTAGCGGGAGGTGGGTATGTGGAGACCCAGTACTTC. The chain joins TRBV5-1 to TRBJ2-5; TRBD2 matches at 13 bases. The V gene end was trimmed by 0 bases and the J gene end by 5 bases; junction bases not matched to a gene: 10. The CDR3 covers 18 residues. Germline CDR1 SGHRS, CDR2 YFSETQ.

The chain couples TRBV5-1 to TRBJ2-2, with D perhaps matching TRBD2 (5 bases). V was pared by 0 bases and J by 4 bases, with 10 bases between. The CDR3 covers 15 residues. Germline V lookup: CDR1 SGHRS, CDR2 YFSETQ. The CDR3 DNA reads TGCGCCAGCAGCTTGGAACCCGGGGTCACCGGGGAGCTGTTTTTT. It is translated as CASSLEPGVTGELFF.